A single sample is the source of the 23 T cell receptor beta chains below, sequenced in a study of shared clonotypes between healthy human individuals. Profiling relied on immunoSEQ multiplex PCR, and the TCRdb table lists in-frame clones only, not all of them. The sample carries some 2.4 million clones, roughly 93% recorded once. Specimen: naive CD4+ T cells from PBMCs. Sample subset: CD45RA+ positively selected. The receptors were gathered from a man between 18 and 35 years old in good health. Some clones in this sample may be carry-over from other donors' samples.

This clone was counted once. V usage is TRBV10-2 and J usage is TRBJ2-3, with unresolved D. This CDR3 is built from 12 residues. Trimming stripped 6 bases from V and 1 base from J, with 5 bases between. Germline assignment: CDR1 WSHSY and CDR2 SAAADI. CDR3 in amino acids: CASRPRTDTQYF. The CDR3 DNA follows: TGCGCCAGCAGGCCTCGCACAGATACGCAGTATTTT.

The chain uses TRBV4-3 and TRBJ2-2; D not resolved. Trimming pared 3 bases from V and 7 bases from J, leaving 18 bases between. Germline V CDR1 and CDR2: LGHNA, YSLEER. This CDR3 is built from 16 residues. This CDR3 is CASSQGSAIASGELFF. As DNA, the CDR3 is TGCGCCAGCAGCCAGGGATCGGCCATCGCCAGCGGGGAGCTGTTTTTT.

J is TRBJ1-5 and V is TRBV19; maybe TRBD1 (6 bases). Germline lookup yields CDR1 LNHDA and CDR2 SQIVND (reference sequence). The CDR3 length is 14 residues. V shed 5 bases and J shed 6 bases, with 14 bases lying between them. The CDR3 DNA reads TGTGCCAGTAGTGCAAGGGGGGGGGCTCAGCCCCAGCATTTT. Residues: CASSARGGAQPQHF. Combining the CDR3 with reference TRBV19 and TRBJ1-5 gives the whole variable domain DGGITQSPKYLFRKEGQNVTLSCEQNLNHDAMYWYRQDPGQGLRLIYYSQIVNDFQKGDIAEGYSVSREKKESFPLTVTSAQKNPTAFYLCASSARGGAQPQHFGDGTRLSIL.

The chain has TRBV7-2 and TRBJ1-5; the D gene is possibly TRBD1 (5 bases). Per germline, CDR1 SGHTA and CDR2 FQGNSA. The CDR3 has 15 amino acids. V was clipped by 4 bases and J by 0 bases, with 10 bases between them. The CDR3 coding sequence is TGTGCCAGCAGCTCGACTGACAGTAGCAATCAGCCCCAGCATTTT. It specifies CASSSTDSSNQPQHF.

This chain connects TRBV28 to TRBJ2-3; D tentatively fits TRBD1 or TRBD2 (6 bases each). Germline loops: CDR1 MDHEN, CDR2 SYDVKM. The CDR3 is 15 residues long. V lost 4 bases, J lost 2 bases, and 13 bases lay in between. CDR3 nucleotide sequence: TGTGCCAGCAGTTCCAGGGGAGGATTCACAGATACGCAGTATTTT. Protein product: CASSSRGGFTDTQYF.

This clone appeared a few times. This sequence joins TRBV18 and TRBJ1-2; D is perhaps TRBD1 (5 bases). The CDR3 is made up of 15 amino acids. Germline CDR1 and CDR2: KGHSH and LQKENI. V lost 2 bases and J lost 1, with 11 bases in between. CDR3 DNA: TGTGCCAGCTCACCAGTAGGGGACCTTAACTATGGCTACACCTTC. It translates to CASSPVGDLNYGYTF.

V is TRBV5-4 and J is TRBJ2-7, with TRBD1 matching over 8 bases. Trimming took 4 bases from V and 0 from J; bases not matched to a gene: 6. CDR3 length: 15 amino acids. Germline-derived CDR1 and CDR2 are SGHNT and YYREEE (reference sequence). The CDR3 spells CASSQGGQASYEQYF. Written as DNA, the CDR3 is TGTGCCAGCAGCCAGGGGGGACAGGCCTCCTACGAGCAGTACTTC.

The count of this clone is one. V usage is TRBV30 and J usage is TRBJ2-5; D gene uncertain. Germline assignment: CDR1 GTSNPN and CDR2 SVGIG (reference sequence). The CDR3 runs 14 residues. Trimming shortened V by 2 bases and J by 2 bases, and 12 bases separated the two germline ends. The CDR3 DNA reads as TGTGCCTGGAGTTTGGGTAGGATACAAGAGACCCAGTACTTC. This codes for CAWSLGRIQETQYF.

V usage is TRBV18 and J usage is TRBJ1-2; unclear D gene. Germline-derived CDR1 and CDR2 are KGHSH and LQKENI. Trimming removed 1 base at V and 10 bases at J, with 10 bases between. The CDR3 spans 12 residues. The DNA of the CDR3 is TGTGCCAGCTCACCACAGCGGGGTAACTACACCTTC. Translation gives CASSPQRGNYTF.

CDR3 coding DNA: TGTGCCAGCGCCGGCCCTGGGTACACTGAAGCTTTCTTT. Its protein is CASAGPGYTEAFF. This chain joins TRBV5-5 and TRBJ1-1; D call uncertain. Per the germline V gene, CDR1 is SGHKS and CDR2 is YYEKEE (reference sequence). The germline V and J ends were trimmed by 7 bases and 3 bases, with 13 bases remaining between them. The CDR3 is 13 amino acids. The variable domain in full, with the rest retrieved from reference TRBV5-5 and TRBJ1-1, is DAGVTQSPTHLIKTRGQQVTLRCSPISGHKSVSWYQQVLGQGPQFIFQYYEKEERGRGNFPDRFSARQFPNYSSELNVNALLLGDSALYLCASAGPGYTEAFFGQGTRLTVV.

This clone was found once. The V and J genes are TRBV28 and TRBJ2-1; tentatively, D is TRBD2 (5 bases). CDR3 length: 15 amino acids. Trimming cost V 10 bases and J 4 bases, with 20 bases left between them. Germline CDR1 and CDR2: MDHEN and SYDVKM. CDR3 nucleotide sequence: TGTGCCACCACAGCGGCCCCAGCCCTTTACAATGAGCAGTTCTTC. Translating gives CATTAAPALYNEQFF.

The chain recombines TRBV6-6 with TRBJ2-7, with D tentatively TRBD1 or TRBD2 (5 bases each). The CDR3 covers 13 residues. The germline gives CDR1 MNHNY, CDR2 SVGAGI (reference sequence). Trimming removed 6 bases from V and 4 bases from J, with 13 bases in between. CDR3 nucleotides: TGTGCCAGCAGCCGAGGGGATGGGTACGAGCAGTACTTC. Translation: CASSRGDGYEQYF.

The V and J genes are TRBV7-2 and TRBJ1-6; no firm D call. Trimming stripped 0 bases from V and 6 bases from J, with 9 bases between. The germline gives CDR1 SGHTA, CDR2 FQGNSA. CDR3 size: 15 residues. DNA for the CDR3: TGTGCCAGCAGCTTAGCGAGTTTCCCTAATTCACCCCTCCACTTT. Its protein is CASSLASFPNSPLHF.

The CDR3 sequence is CASSLEGSGNTIYF. The CDR3, as DNA: TGTGCCAGCAGCTTAGAAGGATCCGGAAACACCATATATTTT. This sequence joins TRBV7-2 and TRBJ1-3; D call uncertain. V lost 1 base to trimming and J lost 4 bases, with 8 bases between them. The CDR3 runs to 14 residues. Germline assignment: CDR1 SGHTA and CDR2 FQGNSA.

The genes are TRBV5-4 and TRBJ2-5; no reliable D call. Trimming removed 4 bases from V and 5 bases from J, with 12 bases in between. Germline V gene data show CDR1 as SGHNT and CDR2 as YYREEE (reference sequence). The CDR3 contains 13 residues. The CDR3 protein is CASSNHPGETQYF. CDR3 sequence (DNA): TGTGCCAGCAGCAACCACCCTGGGGAGACCCAGTACTTC.

The chain joins TRBV2 to TRBJ1-3; D remains unclear. The CDR3 contains 14 residues. Germline CDR1 is SNHLY and CDR2 is FYNNEI. The ends were cut back, 3 bases at V and 7 bases at J, with 13 bases in the middle. DNA of the CDR3: TGTGCCAGCAGTGACAGACCCTGGTCTAACACCATATATTTT. The encoded protein is CASSDRPWSNTIYF.

The chain combines TRBV5-1 with TRBJ1-3; D might be TRBD1 (6 bases). V was pared by 2 bases and J by 1 base, with 13 bases between. This CDR3 is 16 amino acids long. Germline V gives CDR1 SGHRS, CDR2 YFSETQ. The CDR3 region has the DNA TGCGCCAGCAGCTTAGACAGGTGGACTTCTGGAAACACCATATATTTT. Translating it yields CASSLDRWTSGNTIYF.

The chain combines TRBV19 with TRBJ2-2; D might be TRBD2 (6 bases). CDR3 size: 15 residues. Germline-derived CDR1 and CDR2 are LNHDA and SQIVND (reference sequence). Trimming left V 7 bases short and J 5 bases short, with 17 bases between. CDR3 in amino acids: CASKDLGGRTGELFF. For the CDR3, the DNA is TGTGCCAGTAAAGATTTGGGGGGAAGGACCGGGGAGCTGTTTTTT.

This chain connects TRBV10-3 to TRBJ2-7; TRBD1 matches at 11 bases. The CDR3 is 17 residues long. The germline V gene encodes CDR1 ENHRY and CDR2 SYGVKD. Losses at the gene ends were 0 bases for V and 2 bases for J; bases not matched to a gene: 6. CDR3 coding DNA: TGTGCCATCAGTGAGTCTGGGACAGGGGGGGGGACCTACGAGCAGTACTTC. This gives the protein CAISESGTGGGTYEQYF.

This rearrangement joins TRBV18 to TRBJ2-3, with TRBD2 identical over 8 bases. The CDR3 sequence is 14 residues long. Germline assignment: CDR1 KGHSH and CDR2 LQKENI. The V and J ends lost 5 bases and 6 bases, in that order; junction bases with no gene match: 7. The CDR3 DNA is TGTGCCAGCTCATCAGCGGGAGCCAGGGATACGCAGTATTTT. This translates into CASSSAGARDTQYF.

The chain employs TRBV2 and TRBJ1-1; D possibly corresponds to TRBD1 (5 bases). This CDR3 has 15 amino acids. Germline assignment: CDR1 SNHLY and CDR2 FYNNEI. Trimming cost V 7 bases and J 2 bases, with 17 bases left between them. The DNA for the CDR3 is TGTGCCAGCAACCAACCCGGAGACAGTAACACTGAAGCTTTCTTT. Its protein is CASNQPGDSNTEAFF.

A few counts support this clone. V is TRBV5-1 and J is TRBJ2-5; perhaps D is TRBD1 or TRBD2 (5 bases each). CDR3 length: 18 residues. Germline V gene sequence: CDR1 SGHRS, CDR2 YFSETQ. Trimming removed 4 bases from V and 4 bases from J, with 26 bases in between. The CDR3 spells CASSPNRVGWGSGETQYF. CDR3 nucleotide sequence: TGCGCCAGCAGCCCCAACCGGGTCGGGTGGGGGAGCGGAGAGACCCAGTACTTC.

The CDR3 DNA reads as TGTGCCAGCAGCACCCGGCACACAGATACGCAGTATTTT. Its protein is CASSTRHTDTQYF. This rearrangement joins TRBV9 to TRBJ2-3; D not certain. CDR1 and CDR2 (germline): SGDLS, YYNGEE. Trimming shortened V by 4 bases and J by 2 bases, and 8 bases separated the two germline ends. There are 13 residues in the CDR3. Full variable domain (rest looked up from reference TRBV9 and TRBJ2-3): DSGVTQTPKHLITATGQRVTLRCSPRSGDLSVYWYQQSLDQGLQFLIQYYNGEERAKGNILERFSAQQFPDLHSELNLSSLELGDSALYFCASSTRHTDTQYFGPGTRLTVL.